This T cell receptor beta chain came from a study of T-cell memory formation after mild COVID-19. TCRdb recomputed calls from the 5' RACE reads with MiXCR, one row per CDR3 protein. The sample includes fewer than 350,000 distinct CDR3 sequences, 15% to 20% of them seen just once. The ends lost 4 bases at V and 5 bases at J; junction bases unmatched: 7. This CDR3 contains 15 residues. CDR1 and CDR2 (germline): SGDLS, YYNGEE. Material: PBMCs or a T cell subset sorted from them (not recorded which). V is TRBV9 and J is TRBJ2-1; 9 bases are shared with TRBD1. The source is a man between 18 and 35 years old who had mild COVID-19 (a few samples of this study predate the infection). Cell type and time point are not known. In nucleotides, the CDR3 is TGTGCCAGCAGCCAAACAGGGGGCGGACACAATGAGCAGTTCTTC. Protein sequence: CASSQTGGGHNEQFF.